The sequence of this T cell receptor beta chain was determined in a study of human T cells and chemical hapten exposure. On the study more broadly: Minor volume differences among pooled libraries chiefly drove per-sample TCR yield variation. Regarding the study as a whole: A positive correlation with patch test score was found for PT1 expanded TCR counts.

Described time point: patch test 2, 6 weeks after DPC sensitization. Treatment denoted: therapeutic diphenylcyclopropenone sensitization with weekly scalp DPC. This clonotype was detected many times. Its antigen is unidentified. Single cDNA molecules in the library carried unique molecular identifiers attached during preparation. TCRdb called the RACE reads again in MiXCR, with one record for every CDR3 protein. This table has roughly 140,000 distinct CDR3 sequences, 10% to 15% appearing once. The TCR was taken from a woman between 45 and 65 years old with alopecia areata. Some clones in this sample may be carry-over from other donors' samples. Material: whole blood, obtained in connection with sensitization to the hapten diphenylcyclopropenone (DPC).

The CDR3 is CASSPGLADPETQYF. The CDR3 DNA reads TGTGCCAGCTCCCCGGGACTAGCGGACCCAGAGACCCAGTACTTC. The V call is TRBV7-9, the J call TRBJ2-5; TRBD2 agrees at 11 bases. V shed 8 bases, J shed 4 bases, and the junction held 9 bases outside the gene matches. The CDR3 extends over 15 amino acids. Germline CDR1 reads SEHNR; CDR2 reads FQNEAQ (reference sequence). Based on the CDR3 plus reference TRBV7-9 and TRBJ2-5, the full variable domain is DTGVSQNPRHKITKRGQNVTFRCDPISEHNRLYWYRQTLGQGPEFLTYFQNEAQLEKSRLLSDRFSAERPKGSFSTLEIQRTEQGDSAMYLCASSPGLADPETQYFGPGTRLLVL.